This TCR beta chain came from a study of response to subunit inactivated influenza vaccine. Study observations and caveats: Authors suggested that a seasonal influenza vaccination recruits few new T cells each time.

The table lists this clonotype with a few counts. Antigen specificity is unknown. One entry per CDR3 protein results from TCRdb running MiXCR on the RT-PCR reads. The table shows about 800,000 distinct CDR3 sequences, with roughly 20% occurring only once. This receptor was taken from a man in his forties or fifties who received an inactivated influenza vaccine. Sequencing used PBMCs from blood, obtained roughly 5 days after vaccination.

CDR3: CASRGTGGPGYTF. For the CDR3, the DNA is TGTGCCAGCAGGGGGACAGGGGGCCCTGGCTACACCTTC. This chain joins TRBV3-1 and TRBJ1-2; 12 bases are shared with TRBD1. The CDR3 is made up of 13 amino acids. The J segment lost 7 bases and the V segment lost 6 bases, leaving 3 bases of the junction unmatched. CDR1 LGHDT and CDR2 YNNKEL come from the germline V gene (reference sequence).